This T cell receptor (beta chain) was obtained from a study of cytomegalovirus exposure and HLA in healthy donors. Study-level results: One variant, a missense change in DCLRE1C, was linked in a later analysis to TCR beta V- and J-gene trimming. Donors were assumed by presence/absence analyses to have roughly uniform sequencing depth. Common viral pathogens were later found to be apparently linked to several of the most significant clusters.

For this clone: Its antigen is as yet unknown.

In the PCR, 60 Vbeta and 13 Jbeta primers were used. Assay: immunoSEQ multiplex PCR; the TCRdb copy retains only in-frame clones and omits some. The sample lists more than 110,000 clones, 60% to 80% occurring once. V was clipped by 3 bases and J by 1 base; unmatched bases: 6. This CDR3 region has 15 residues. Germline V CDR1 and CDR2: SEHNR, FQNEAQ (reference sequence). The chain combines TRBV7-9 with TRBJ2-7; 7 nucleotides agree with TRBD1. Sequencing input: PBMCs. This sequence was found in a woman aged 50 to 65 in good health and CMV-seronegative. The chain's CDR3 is CASSFSQGSSYEQYF. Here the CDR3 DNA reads TGTGCCAGCAGCTTCTCACAGGGGTCTTCCTACGAGCAGTACTTC.